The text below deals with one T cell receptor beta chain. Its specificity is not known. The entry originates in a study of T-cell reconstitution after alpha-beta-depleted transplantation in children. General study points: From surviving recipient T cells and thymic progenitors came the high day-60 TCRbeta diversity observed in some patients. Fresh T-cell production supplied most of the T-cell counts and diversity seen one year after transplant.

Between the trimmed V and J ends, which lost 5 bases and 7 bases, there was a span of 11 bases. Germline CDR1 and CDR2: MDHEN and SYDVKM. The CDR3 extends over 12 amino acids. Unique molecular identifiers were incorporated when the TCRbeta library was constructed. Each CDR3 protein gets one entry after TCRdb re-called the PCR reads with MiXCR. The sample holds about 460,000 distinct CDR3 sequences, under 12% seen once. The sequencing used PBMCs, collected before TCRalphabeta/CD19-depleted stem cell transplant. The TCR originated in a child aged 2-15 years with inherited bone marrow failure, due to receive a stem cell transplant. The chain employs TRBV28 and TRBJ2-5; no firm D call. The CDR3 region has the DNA TGTGCCAGCAGTCCCCCTCTGAGGACCCAGTACTTC. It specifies CASSPPLRTQYF.